The 10 T cell receptor beta chains reported below all come from one sample, sequenced in a study of cytomegalovirus exposure and HLA in healthy donors (dated by TCRdb to about 2017). Libraries were constructed by the immunoSEQ multiplex PCR assay. For the multiplex PCR, a mixture combining 60 forward primers for TCR Vbeta segments and 13 reverse primers for TCR Jbeta segments was used. TCRdb stores this immuneACCESS table with in-frame sequences only. Part of the clones is absent; in the studies checked, under half of the shortfall reflects unresolved V genes, and no reason is known for the rest. A total of 150,000 to 200,000 clones appear in this sample, 84% of them only once. Of the sample, about 0.26% is held by the ten largest clones. The sequenced material came from PBMCs. These receptors originate from a boy aged 5-17 years in good health and CMV-seronegative.

This sequence joins TRBV7-8 and TRBJ2-3; 7 bases agree with TRBD2. Germline V gene sequence: CDR1 SGHVS, CDR2 FQNEAQ. The junction had 2 bases not matched to a gene; V was cut back by 5 bases and J by 6 bases. The CDR3 sequence is 12 residues long. CDR3 coding DNA: TGTGCCAGCAGCACAGCGGGGGATACGCAGTATTTT. Translating gives CASSTAGDTQYF.

Comment on this clone: The sample holds other DNA sequences that translate to the same CDR3. The CDR3 bases are TGCGCCAGCAGCAGGGGCACTGAAGCTTTCTTT. The encoded protein is CASSRGTEAFF. The chain combines TRBV5-1 with TRBJ1-1, with D maybe TRBD1 (5 bases). V was shortened by 4 bases and J by 4 bases, with 5 bases between the two germline ends. Germline assignment: CDR1 SGHRS and CDR2 YFSETQ. The CDR3 runs to 11 residues.

This chain uses TRBV6-5 with TRBJ1-1, with a possible D match to TRBD1 (6 bases). Germline loops: CDR1 MNHEY, CDR2 SVGAGI. The CDR3 extends over 14 amino acids. Trimming shortened V by 4 bases and J by 1 base, and 10 bases separated the two germline ends. The CDR3 coding sequence is TGTGCCAGCAGTTTCACAGGGAGGAACACTGAAGCTTTCTTT. This encodes CASSFTGRNTEAFF.

With regard to this clone: The sample carries other DNA sequences with the same CDR3. This sequence joins TRBV27 and TRBJ2-3; TRBD2 matches at 11 bases. Trimming removed 5 bases from V and 3 bases from J; junction bases left unmatched: 4. In germline, CDR1 is MNHEY, CDR2 SMNVEV (reference sequence). This CDR3 comprises 15 residues. The CDR3 bases are TGTGCCAGCAGTCTTAGCGGGAGGGGGACAGATACGCAGTATTTT. Its translation: CASSLSGRGTDTQYF.

This clone was seen just once. The genes are TRBV5-1 and TRBJ2-3, with TRBD2 as a possible D gene (5 bases). From germline, CDR1 is SGHRS and CDR2 YFSETQ. Trimming removed 2 bases at V and 3 bases at J, with 10 bases between. The CDR3 loop spans 14 amino acids. CDR3 nucleotide sequence: TGCGCCAGCAGCTTTCATCTAGCAACAGATACGCAGTATTTT. Amino acids: CASSFHLATDTQYF.

The chain couples TRBV5-8 to TRBJ1-1; the match to TRBD1 covers 10 bases. The CDR3 covers 16 residues. Germline lookup yields CDR1 SGHTS and CDR2 YDEGEE. Trimming removed 0 bases from V and 2 bases from J; junction bases left unmatched: 4. The CDR3 DNA follows: TGTGCCAGCAGCTTGGCCGGGACAGGGGCTAACACTGAAGCTTTCTTT. Its protein product is CASSLAGTGANTEAFF.

The chain couples TRBV5-6 to TRBJ1-2; 9 bases match TRBD1. J gave up 10 bases and V 6 bases, and 10 bases lay outside the gene matches. There are 13 residues in the CDR3. Germline CDR1 and CDR2: SGHDT and YYEEEE. CDR3 residues: CASTPTGGDLYTF. The CDR3 DNA reads as TGTGCCAGCACCCCGACAGGGGGGGATCTCTACACCTTC.

The chain couples TRBV2 to TRBJ1-3; D ambiguous. Germline V gives CDR1 SNHLY, CDR2 FYNNEI. The CDR3 is 20 residues long. Trimming took 2 bases from V and 2 from J, leaving 25 bases between them. Here the CDR3 DNA reads TGTGCCAGCAGTGAATTATGGACTTCTGGAGTTAAAAGTACTGGAAACACCATATATTTT. It encodes CASSELWTSGVKSTGNTIYF.

This chain connects TRBV5-1 to TRBJ2-1, with D hard to call. V was pared by 6 bases and J by 2 bases, with 15 bases between. The germline CDR1 and CDR2 sequences are SGHRS and YFSETQ. The CDR3 has 15 residues. The CDR3 coding sequence is TGCGCCAGCACCGTACCCCGCGGAGCCTACAATGAGCAGTTCTTC. Residues: CASTVPRGAYNEQFF.

The chain has TRBV7-9 and TRBJ2-2; 10 bases are a match to TRBD1. Looked up from germline, CDR1 is SEHNR and CDR2 is FQNEAQ (reference sequence). The CDR3 is made up of 16 amino acids. V was pared by 5 bases and J by 4 bases, with 7 bases of the junction left unmatched. The CDR3 DNA follows: TGTGCCAGCAGCCCAGACAGGGGGCGCGGCACCGGGGAGCTGTTTTTT. Translating gives CASSPDRGRGTGELFF.